This T cell receptor beta chain came from a study of molecular identifiers for immune sequencing clone quantification. In this sample, this clonotype turned up a few times. TCRdb analysed the PCR reads with MiXCR anew, one entry per CDR3 protein. The data contain about 97,000 distinct CDR3 sequences, around 37% of them singletons. The germline V gene encodes CDR1 MNHEY and CDR2 SVGAGI. This CDR3 contains 14 residues. J lost 3 bases, V lost 5 bases, and 6 bases had no gene match. The chain is built from TRBV6-5 and TRBJ2-5, with 7 positions matching TRBD2. The sample consisted of naive CD8+ T cells from blood, with Jurkat cell RNA spiked in. Subset of the sample: FACS-sorted CD8+CD4-CCR7+CD45RA+ naive T cells. The receptor was derived from a human donor in good health. Some libraries in this study had Jurkat cell RNA spiked in. CDR3 amino acids: CASSDGGGEETQYF. In DNA, the CDR3 is TGTGCCAGCAGTGACGGTGGGGGGGAAGAGACCCAGTACTTC.